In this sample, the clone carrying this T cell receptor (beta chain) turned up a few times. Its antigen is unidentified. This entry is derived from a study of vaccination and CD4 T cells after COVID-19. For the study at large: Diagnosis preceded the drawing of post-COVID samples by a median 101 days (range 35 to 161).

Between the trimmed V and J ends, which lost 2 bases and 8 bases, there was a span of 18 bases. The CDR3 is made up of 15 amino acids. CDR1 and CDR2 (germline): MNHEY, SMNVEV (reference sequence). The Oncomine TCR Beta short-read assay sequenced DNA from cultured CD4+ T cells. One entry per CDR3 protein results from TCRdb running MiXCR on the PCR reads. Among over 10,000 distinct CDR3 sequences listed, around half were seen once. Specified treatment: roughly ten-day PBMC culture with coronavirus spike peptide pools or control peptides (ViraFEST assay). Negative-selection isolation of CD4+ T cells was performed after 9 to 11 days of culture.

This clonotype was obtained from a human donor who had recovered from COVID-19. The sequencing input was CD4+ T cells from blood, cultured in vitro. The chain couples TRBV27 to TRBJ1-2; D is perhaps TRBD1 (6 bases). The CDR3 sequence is CASSLGDTFLDGYTF. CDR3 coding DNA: TGTGCCAGCAGTTTAGGGGACACCTTTCTTGACGGCTACACCTTC.